The T cell receptor (beta chain) described here comes from a study of blood T cell repertoires in COVID-19. Germline loops: CDR1 SGHTS, CDR2 YDEGEE. With 4 bases removed from V and 5 bases from J, the gap between germline ends came to 18 bases. This CDR3 has 15 amino acids. In the study's own analysis: Estimation of nucleated cell counts was performed using reference gene primer amplification. Using immunoSEQ multiplex PCR, the repertoire was profiled, and TCRdb retains in-frame clones only, with some absent. V, J and clone size reflect that table, while D and trimming were determined from the DNA. The sample shows approximately 290,000 clones, about 85% of them seen only once.

Specimen: peripheral blood. This sequence was found in a human donor with COVID-19, enrolled during active disease. The donor label of this sample is uncertain. This chain joins TRBV5-8 and TRBJ1-2; a possible D gene is TRBD1 (6 bases). This chain's CDR3 is CASSPNRAKGYGYTF. The CDR3 DNA reads as TGTGCCAGCAGCCCCAACAGGGCGAAAGGGTATGGCTACACCTTC.